This T cell receptor beta chain originates from a study of CD8 T cells in ankylosing spondylitis. The CDR3 length is 14 residues. The germline CDR1 and CDR2 sequences are SGHRS and YFSETQ. V shed 4 bases and J shed 5 bases, with 13 bases lying between them. The TCR beta libraries were generated through quantitative 5'-RACE incorporating molecular barcodes. One entry per CDR3 protein results from TCRdb running MiXCR on the 5' RACE reads. The sample lists roughly 230,000 distinct CDR3 sequences; 18% were seen once. The rearrangement joins TRBV5-1 to TRBJ2-1, with D tentatively TRBD2 (5 bases). Specimen: blood, either unsorted or a sorted T cell fraction (not recorded which). This TCR was recovered from a male donor with ankylosing spondylitis or in good health (not recorded which). This CDR3 is CASSPGLRDNEQFF. CDR3 sequence (DNA): TGCGCCAGCAGCCCCGGACTGAGAGACAATGAGCAGTTCTTC.